This T cell receptor (beta chain) is drawn from a study of T cells in localized non-small cell lung cancer. Study results and limitations: Among the top 100 tumor clones, a median 57 appeared in adjacent lung. Prolonged overall survival went with higher T cell density in the blood. Owing to sequencing of a solitary tumor region, heterogeneity cannot be discounted. Peak T cell clonality was found in uninvolved adjacent lung, exceeding tumor.

Germline assignment: CDR1 SGHTA and CDR2 FQGNSA. The CDR3 extends over 13 amino acids. With 5 bases removed from V and 6 bases from J, the gap between germline ends came to 13 bases. The protocol was immunoSEQ multiplex PCR, while the TCRdb copy is restricted to in-frame clones and leaves out a portion. The sample carries 45,000 to 60,000 clones, about 85% recorded once. Worth noting for this clone: Antigen unknown.

The source was peripheral blood, collected before any cancer treatment. The chain combines TRBV7-2 with TRBJ1-1; D unresolved. The sequence came from a female donor older than 55 with stage II squamous cell lung carcinoma. CDR3 amino acids: CASSLDLVPEAFF. CDR3 nucleotides: TGTGCCAGCAGCCTCGACCTGGTCCCTGAAGCTTTCTTT.